This entry concerns a single TCR beta chain. TCRdb keeps only in-frame clones here, not all; method: immunoSEQ multiplex PCR. The sample records 250,000 to 350,000 clones, around 88% being singletons. This entry comes from a study of blood T cell repertoires in COVID-19. Study-level background: From T cells, B-cell-depleted T cells, or PBMCs came the material, which was cDNA or gDNA.

The germline gives CDR1 LGHDT, CDR2 YNNKEL (reference sequence). The length of the CDR3 is 17 residues. The V gene end was trimmed by 3 bases and the J gene end by 10 bases; junction bases not matched to a gene: 19. Sequencing was carried out using PBMCs or T cells enriched from blood (not recorded which). This sequence originates from a woman in her 40s who had recovered from COVID-19. This sequence joins TRBV3-1 (or the pseudogene TRBV3-2) and TRBJ2-7; 9 bases map to TRBD2. In nucleotides, the CDR3 is TGTGCCAGCAGCCACAAGTACCCAAAACTAGCGGGTCTTACACAGTACTTC. Its protein product is CASSHKYPKLAGLTQYF.